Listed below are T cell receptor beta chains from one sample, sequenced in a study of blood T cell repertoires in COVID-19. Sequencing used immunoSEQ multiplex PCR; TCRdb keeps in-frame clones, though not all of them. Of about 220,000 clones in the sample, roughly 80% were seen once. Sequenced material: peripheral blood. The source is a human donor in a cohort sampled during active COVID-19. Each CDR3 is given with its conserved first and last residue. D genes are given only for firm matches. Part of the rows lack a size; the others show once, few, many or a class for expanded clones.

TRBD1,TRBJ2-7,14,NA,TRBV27,TGTGCCAGCAGCGGGACAGCGTTAACCTACGAGCAGTACTTC,CASSGTALTYEQYF
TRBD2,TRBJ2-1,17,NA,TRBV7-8,TGTGCCAGCAGCTTAGGGGAACTAGCGGGAGCGGGAAATGAGCAGTTCTTC,CASSLGELAGAGNEQFF
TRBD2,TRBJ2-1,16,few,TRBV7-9,TGTGCCAGCAGCTTTCGACTAGCGGGAGGCCGCAATGAGCAGTTCTTC,CASSFRLAGGRNEQFF
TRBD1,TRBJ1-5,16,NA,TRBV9,TGTGCCAGCAGCCCAGGGACAGGGTATAGCAATCAGCCCCAGCATTTT,CASSPGTGYSNQPQHF
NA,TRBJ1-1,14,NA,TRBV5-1,TGCGCCAGCAGCTTGGACGGGCGGGAGACTGAAGCTTTCTTT,CASSLDGRETEAFF
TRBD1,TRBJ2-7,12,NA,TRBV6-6,TGTGCCAGCAGGACAGGGTCCTACGAGCAGTACTTC,CASRTGSYEQYF
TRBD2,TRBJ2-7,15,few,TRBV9,TGTGCCAGCAGCGTAGGCAGCGGGAGTAATCACGAGCAGTACTTC,CASSVGSGSNHEQYF
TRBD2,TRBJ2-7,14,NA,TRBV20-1,TGCAGTGCTAGTCCTCCGGGAGGGCCCTACGAGCAGTACTTC,CSASPPGGPYEQYF
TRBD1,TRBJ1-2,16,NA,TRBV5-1,TGCGCCAGCAGCTGGGGACAGGGGGCCAAAGACTATGGCTACACCTTC,CASSWGQGAKDYGYTF
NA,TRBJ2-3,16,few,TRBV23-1,TGCGCCAGCAGTCAACACAGGGTAGTACGTGCAGATACGCAGTATTTT,CASSQHRVVRADTQYF
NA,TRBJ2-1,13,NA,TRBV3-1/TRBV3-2,TGTGCCAGCAGCCAATCTCGCACGGGGGAGCAGTTCTTC,CASSQSRTGEQFF
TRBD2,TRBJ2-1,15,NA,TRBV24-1,TGTGCCACCAGTTGGCGCGGGAGGGCCGGCAATGAGCAGTTCTTC,CATSWRGRAGNEQFF
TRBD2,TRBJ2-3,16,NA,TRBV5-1,TGCGCCAGCAGCCTCATACTAGCGGGGGTCACAGATACGCAGTATTTT,CASSLILAGVTDTQYF
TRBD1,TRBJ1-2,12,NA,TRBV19,TGTGCCAGTTTCAGGGGGGAGGCTGGCTACACCTTC,CASFRGEAGYTF
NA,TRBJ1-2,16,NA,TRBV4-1,TGCGCCAGCAGCCAAGAACCACTTACAGGGCGCGGGGGCTACACCTTC,CASSQEPLTGRGGYTF
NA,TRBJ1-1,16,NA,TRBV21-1,TGTGCCAGCAGCGAGGATGGACAGGCCAAGAACACTGAAGCTTTCTTT,CASSEDGQAKNTEAFF
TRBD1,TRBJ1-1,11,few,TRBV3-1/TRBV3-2,TGTGCCAGCAGCAGGGGGCATAGAGCTTTCTTT,CASSRGHRAFF
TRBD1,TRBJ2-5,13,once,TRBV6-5,TGTGCCAGCACCCCCAGGGGGCTGGAGACCCAGTACTTC,CASTPRGLETQYF
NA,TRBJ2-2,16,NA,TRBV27,TGTGCCAGCAGTCCGGAGGGGCGCACGAACACCGGGGAGCTGTTTTTT,CASSPEGRTNTGELFF
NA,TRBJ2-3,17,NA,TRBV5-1,TGCGCCAGCAGCTTACTCCGGGACATAGAAGGCACAGATACGCAGTATTTT,CASSLLRDIEGTDTQYF
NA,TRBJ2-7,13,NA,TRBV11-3,TGTGCCAGCAGCCAAGAGACAGTTGGCGAGCAGTACTTC,CASSQETVGEQYF
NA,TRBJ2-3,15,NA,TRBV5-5,TGTGCCAGCAGCGGGGGACATTTGGACACAGATACGCAGTATTTT,CASSGGHLDTDTQYF
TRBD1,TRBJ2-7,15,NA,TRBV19,TGTGCCAGTAGTATCGCCGGGACAGGGGTCTACGAGCAGTACTTC,CASSIAGTGVYEQYF
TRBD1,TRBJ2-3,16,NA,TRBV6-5,TGTGCCAGCAGTTTGGGACAGGAGTCCCACACAGATACGCAGTATTTT,CASSLGQESHTDTQYF
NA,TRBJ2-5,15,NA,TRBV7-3,TGTGCCAGCAGCTTGTCAGCAGGTCCTCAAGAGACCCAGTACTTC,CASSLSAGPQETQYF
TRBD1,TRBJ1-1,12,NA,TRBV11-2,TGTGCCAGCAGCTCGACAGGGTTTGAAGCTTTCTTT,CASSSTGFEAFF
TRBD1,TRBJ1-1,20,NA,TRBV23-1,TGCGCCAGCAGTCAATCGGGACAGACAAGTAGCAGTAGCATGAACACTGAAGCTTTCTTT,CASSQSGQTSSSSMNTEAFF
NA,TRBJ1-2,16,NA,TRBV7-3,TGTGCCAGCAGCCCTTCCCTGACAGATTGGAGCTATGGCTACACCTTC,CASSPSLTDWSYGYTF
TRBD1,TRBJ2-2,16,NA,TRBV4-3,TGCGCCAGCAGCCAGGTGACAGGGGTGTACACCGGGGAGCTGTTTTTT,CASSQVTGVYTGELFF
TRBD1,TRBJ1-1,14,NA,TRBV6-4,TGTGCCAGCAGTAGAGACAGGGGGTACACTGAAGCTTTCTTT,CASSRDRGYTEAFF
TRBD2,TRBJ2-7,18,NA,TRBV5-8,TGTGCCAGCAGCTACAGACGTAGCGGGACTAGCGGTTCCTACGAGCAGTACTTC,CASSYRRSGTSGSYEQYF
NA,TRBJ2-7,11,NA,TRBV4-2,TGTGCCAGCAGCCGCAGGGGCGAGCAGTACTTC,CASSRRGEQYF
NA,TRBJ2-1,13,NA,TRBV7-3,TGTGCCAGCAGCTTAGCGGGCCAGAATGAGCAGTTCTTC,CASSLAGQNEQFF
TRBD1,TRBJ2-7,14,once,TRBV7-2,TGTGCCAGCAGCTTAGAAGGCAGGGGGCACGAGCAGTACTTC,CASSLEGRGHEQYF
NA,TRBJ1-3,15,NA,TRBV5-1,TGCGCCAGCAGCTCAGACATTCCCTCTGGAAACACCATATATTTT,CASSSDIPSGNTIYF
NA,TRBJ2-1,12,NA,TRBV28,TGTGCCAGCAGTCGGGGGAACAATGAGCAGTTCTTC,CASSRGNNEQFF
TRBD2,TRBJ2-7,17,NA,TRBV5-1,TGCGCCAGCAGCCCCTCCAGGACTAGCGGGAGGCTTTTCCAGCAGTACTTC,CASSPSRTSGRLFQQYF
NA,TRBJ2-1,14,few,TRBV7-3,TGTGCCAGCAGCTTAACGGGAAGGGGGAATGAGCAGTTCTTC,CASSLTGRGNEQFF
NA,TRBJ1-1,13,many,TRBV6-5,TGTGCCAGCAGTCGTCTCGGGGACACTGAAGCTTTCTTT,CASSRLGDTEAFF
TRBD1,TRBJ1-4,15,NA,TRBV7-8,TGTGCCAGCAGTTCAGACAGGGGGGATGGGGAAAAACTGTTTTTT,CASSSDRGDGEKLFF
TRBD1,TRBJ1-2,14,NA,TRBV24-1,TGTGCCACCAGTCAGGGACAGGGGAACTATGGCTACACCTTC,CATSQGQGNYGYTF
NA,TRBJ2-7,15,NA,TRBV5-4,TGTGCCAGCAGCTTGACGGGTCGCGGGAACTACGAGCAGTACTTC,CASSLTGRGNYEQYF
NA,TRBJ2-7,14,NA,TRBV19,TGTGCCAGTAGTATATTCGTGGGAGCCTACGAGCAGTACTTC,CASSIFVGAYEQYF
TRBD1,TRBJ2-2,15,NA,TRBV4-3,TGCGCCAGCAGCCTTCGACGACAGGGCACCGGGGAGCTGTTTTTT,CASSLRRQGTGELFF
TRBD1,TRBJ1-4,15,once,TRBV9,TGTGCCAGCAGCCCCCGACAGGGAAGTAGCGAAAAACTGTTTTTT,CASSPRQGSSEKLFF